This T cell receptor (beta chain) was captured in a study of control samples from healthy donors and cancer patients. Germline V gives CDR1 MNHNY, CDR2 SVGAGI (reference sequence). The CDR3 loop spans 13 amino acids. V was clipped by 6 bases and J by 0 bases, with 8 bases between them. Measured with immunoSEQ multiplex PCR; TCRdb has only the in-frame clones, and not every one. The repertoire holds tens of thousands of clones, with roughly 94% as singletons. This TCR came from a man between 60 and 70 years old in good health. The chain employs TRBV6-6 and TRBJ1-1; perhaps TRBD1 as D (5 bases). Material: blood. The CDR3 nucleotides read TGTGCCAGCAGCGGGGACCTGAACACTGAAGCTTTCTTT. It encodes CASSGDLNTEAFF.